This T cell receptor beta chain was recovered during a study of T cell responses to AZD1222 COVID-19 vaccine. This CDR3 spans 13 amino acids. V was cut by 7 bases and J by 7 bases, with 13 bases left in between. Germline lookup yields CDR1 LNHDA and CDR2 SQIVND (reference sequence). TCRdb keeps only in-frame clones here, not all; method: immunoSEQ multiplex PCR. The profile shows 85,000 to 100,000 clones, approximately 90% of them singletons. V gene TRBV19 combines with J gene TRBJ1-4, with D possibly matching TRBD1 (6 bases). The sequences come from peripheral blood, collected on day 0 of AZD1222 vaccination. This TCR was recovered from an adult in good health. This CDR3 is CASKGQFLEKLFF. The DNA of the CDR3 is TGTGCCAGTAAAGGACAGTTCCTTGAAAAACTGTTTTTT.